These 26 T cell receptor beta chains originate from one sample sequenced in a study of blood T cell repertoires in COVID-19. The repertoire was sequenced with immunoSEQ multiplex PCR; TCRdb's copy has only in-frame clones and lacks some. The data hold 200,000 to 250,000 clones, with about 82% observed a single time. Sequences were obtained from peripheral blood. The receptors stem from an elderly man with acute or convalescent COVID-19.

The V call is TRBV7-8, the J call TRBJ2-1; 7 bases are shared with TRBD2. V dropped 5 bases and J dropped 8; count of bases not matched to a gene: 9. This CDR3 contains 14 residues. CDR1 and CDR2 (germline): SGHVS, FQNEAQ. The CDR3 DNA reads TGTGCCAGCAGCCCCGGACTAGTAGGCGATGAGCAGTTCTTC. Its translation is CASSPGLVGDEQFF. Full variable domain (rest looked up from reference TRBV7-8 and TRBJ2-1): GAGVSQSPRYKVAKRGQDVALRCDPISGHVSLFWYQQALGQGPEFLTYFQNEAQLDKSGLPSDRFFAERPEGSVSTLKIQRTQQEDSAVYLCASSPGLVGDEQFFGPGTRLTVL.

The chain has TRBV11-2 and TRBJ2-7; D not resolved. Germline CDR1 SGHAT, CDR2 FQNNGV. This CDR3 has 16 residues. Trimming stripped 1 base from V and 2 bases from J, with 15 bases between. This CDR3 reads CASSLVGGGSTYEQYF. The CDR3 DNA is TGTGCCAGCAGCTTAGTTGGTGGCGGATCTACCTACGAGCAGTACTTC.

The chain recombines TRBV28 with TRBJ2-5, with TRBD1 matching 8 bases. CDR1 MDHEN and CDR2 SYDVKM come from the germline V gene. The CDR3 extends over 15 amino acids. V lost 6 bases to trimming and J lost 5 bases; unmatched junction nucleotides: 11. CDR3 sequence reads: CASRPGTGRWETQYF. The CDR3 region has the DNA TGTGCCAGCAGACCTGGGACAGGCAGGTGGGAGACCCAGTACTTC.

The chain uses TRBV23-1 and TRBJ2-3; 9 bases are a match to TRBD1. TRBV23-1 belongs to the ORF category, with a function that is uncertain. This CDR3 contains 17 residues. V dropped 0 bases and J dropped 2; count of bases not matched to a gene: 6. The chain's CDR3 is CASSQSLGQGITDTQYF. The CDR3 DNA follows: TGCGCCAGCAGTCAATCGCTGGGACAGGGAATCACAGATACGCAGTATTTT.

The table lists this clone with a count of one. In nucleotides, the CDR3 is TGTGCCAGCAGCGGTAGCCCCAATGGCAATGAGCAGTTCTTC. Translated: CASSGSPNGNEQFF. The chain joins TRBV7-6 to TRBJ2-1; D call uncertain. Deletions cut 5 bases from V and 6 bases from J, with 14 bases between. This CDR3 has 14 residues. CDR1 is SGHVS, CDR2 FNYEAQ, per germline.

This chain uses TRBV3-1 (or the pseudogene TRBV3-2) with TRBJ2-7; 8 nucleotides match TRBD1. J gave up 2 bases and V 5 bases, and 8 bases lay outside the gene matches. The CDR3 consists of 15 residues. Per the germline V gene, CDR1 is LGHDT and CDR2 is YNNKEL (reference sequence). The CDR3 here is CASSKAGTGAYEQYF. CDR3 bases: TGTGCCAGCAGCAAAGCCGGGACAGGCGCCTACGAGCAGTACTTC.

Note on this clone: The sample carries other DNA sequences with the same CDR3. This rearrangement joins TRBV19 to TRBJ1-5; D gene ambiguous. V gave up 3 bases and J gave up 1 base, with 10 bases separating them. Germline loops: CDR1 LNHDA, CDR2 SQIVND (reference sequence). This CDR3 is built from 15 residues. The CDR3 sequence is CASSISGGSNQPQHF. In DNA, the CDR3 is TGTGCCAGTAGTATCAGTGGAGGGAGCAATCAGCCCCAGCATTTT. Looking up the rest from reference TRBV19 and TRBJ1-5 gives the full variable domain: DGGITQSPKYLFRKEGQNVTLSCEQNLNHDAMYWYRQDPGQGLRLIYYSQIVNDFQKGDIAEGYSVSREKKESFPLTVTSAQKNPTAFYLCASSISGGSNQPQHFGDGTRLSIL.

The rearrangement uses TRBV3-1 (or the pseudogene TRBV3-2) and TRBJ1-2; tentatively, D is TRBD1 (5 bases). Trimming left V 4 bases short and J 6 bases short, with 15 bases between. The CDR3 is made up of 14 amino acids. CDR1 is LGHDT and CDR2 is YNNKEL in the germline V gene (reference sequence). CDR3 sequence reads: CASSRRQGLNGYTF. In nucleotides, the CDR3 is TGTGCCAGCAGCCGGCGGCAGGGTCTGAATGGCTACACCTTC.

This clone has only a few counts. V usage is TRBV27 and J usage is TRBJ1-1, with 7 bases that match TRBD1. Germline CDR1 MNHEY, CDR2 SMNVEV (reference sequence). This CDR3 comprises 15 residues. J gave up 0 bases and V 5 bases, and 6 bases lay outside the gene matches. The CDR3 bases are TGTGCCAGCAGTCCACAGGGGTCCATGAACACTGAAGCTTTCTTT. This encodes CASSPQGSMNTEAFF.

CDR3 sequence (DNA): TGTGCCAGCAGCGACAGGGGTAACACTGAAGCTTTCTTT. Translation: CASSDRGNTEAFF. This rearrangement joins TRBV6-5 to TRBJ1-1; 8 nucleotides align to TRBD1. This CDR3 region has 13 residues. Germline V CDR1 and CDR2: MNHEY, SVGAGI. V dropped 6 bases and J dropped 2; count of bases not matched to a gene: 2.

This clone has a single count. The gene calls are TRBV7-2 and TRBJ1-1; unclear D gene. This CDR3 is built from 14 residues. CDR1 is SGHTA and CDR2 is FQGNSA in the germline V gene. The V end was cut by 5 bases, the J end by 5 bases, with 15 bases between. CDR3 nucleotide sequence: TGTGCCAGCAGCCCACCCGGGAGATTGACTGAAGCTTTCTTT. Its translation is CASSPPGRLTEAFF.

The chain carries TRBV6-5 and TRBJ1-1, with 8 bases fitting TRBD1. From germline, CDR1 is MNHEY and CDR2 SVGAGI. The V and J ends lost 2 bases and 4 bases, in that order; junction bases with no gene match: 3. The CDR3 has 14 residues. The CDR3 nucleotides are TGTGCCAGCAGTTACGGGACAGGAGGCACTGAAGCTTTCTTT. Translating it yields CASSYGTGGTEAFF.

This clone appeared once. This sequence joins TRBV5-4 and TRBJ2-1; a possible D gene is TRBD1 (5 bases). The CDR3 runs to 13 residues. Trimming took off 0 bases at V and 6 bases at J, with 7 bases between the two ends. Germline assignment: CDR1 SGHNT and CDR2 YYREEE (reference sequence). CDR3 nucleotides: TGTGCCAGCAGCTTGGTTCAGGGCAATGAGCAGTTCTTC. Its protein product is CASSLVQGNEQFF.

V is TRBV7-2 and J is TRBJ1-1; a weak D match, TRBD1 (6 bases). The V and J ends lost 5 bases and 1 base respectively, with 11 bases between them. This CDR3 spans 14 amino acids. Germline CDR1 SGHTA, CDR2 FQGNSA. The CDR3 reads CASSPTGSNTEAFF. The CDR3 DNA reads as TGTGCCAGCAGCCCAACAGGGTCGAACACTGAAGCTTTCTTT.

V and J are TRBV5-1 and TRBJ2-4, with D possibly matching TRBD2 (6 bases). Germline V gene lookup returns CDR1 SGHRS and CDR2 YFSETQ. V lost 3 bases, J lost 7 bases, and 17 bases lay in between. This CDR3 has 15 amino acids. DNA for the CDR3: TGCGCCAGCAGCTCATCGACTAGGCGTGGGAACATTCAGTACTTC. Translated: CASSSSTRRGNIQYF.

The chain has TRBV28 and TRBJ1-4; weak D call: TRBD1 (5 bases). This CDR3 has 15 residues. The germline V gene encodes CDR1 MDHEN and CDR2 SYDVKM. The V gene lost 2 bases and the J gene lost 6 bases, with 13 bases spanning the gap. The CDR3 bases are TGTGCCAGCAGTTTAGCGGCAGGGCTATATGAAAAACTGTTTTTT. Translation gives CASSLAAGLYEKLFF.

The chain recombines TRBV2 with TRBJ1-1; D remains unclear. The CDR3 is 11 amino acids. Germline V gives CDR1 SNHLY, CDR2 FYNNEI. V was clipped by 5 bases and J by 4 bases, with 5 bases between them. This chain's CDR3 is CASSPSTEAFF. CDR3 in DNA: TGTGCCAGCAGTCCTAGCACTGAAGCTTTCTTT.

V gene TRBV6-5 combines with J gene TRBJ1-6; TRBD1 agrees at 8 bases. Germline V gene sequence: CDR1 MNHEY, CDR2 SVGAGI. The CDR3 runs to 13 residues. After removal of 5 bases from V and 9 bases from J, the junction contained 3 bases not matched to a gene. The CDR3 reads CASSRTGSSPLHF. The DNA of the CDR3 is TGTGCCAGCAGTCGGACAGGGAGTTCACCCCTCCACTTT.

The CDR3 DNA sequence: TGTGCCAGCAGTGACGTCGACAGGGGTCCTCGGAATCAGCCCCAGCATTTT. It specifies CASSDVDRGPRNQPQHF. The V call is TRBV6-1, the J call TRBJ1-5; 8 bases fit TRBD1. This CDR3 has 17 amino acids. The germline V gene has CDR1 MNHNS and CDR2 SASEGT. The ends lost 3 bases at V and 4 bases at J; junction bases unmatched: 11.

The chain employs TRBV7-8 and TRBJ2-5, with a weak D call TRBD1 (6 bases). Trimming cost V 5 bases and J 1 base, with 11 bases left between them. Per the germline V gene, CDR1 is SGHVS and CDR2 is FQNEAQ. This CDR3 contains 14 residues. The CDR3 nucleotides read TGTGCCAGCAGCGAGACAGGCACCCAAGAGACCCAGTACTTC. Amino acid sequence: CASSETGTQETQYF. Drawing the rest from reference TRBV7-8 and TRBJ2-5, the complete variable domain is GAGVSQSPRYKVAKRGQDVALRCDPISGHVSLFWYQQALGQGPEFLTYFQNEAQLDKSGLPSDRFFAERPEGSVSTLKIQRTQQEDSAVYLCASSETGTQETQYFGPGTRLLVL.

This clone was seen once. The V and J genes are TRBV6-1 and TRBJ1-1; unclear D gene. V lost 3 bases to trimming and J lost 4 bases, with 12 bases between them. Germline V lookup: CDR1 MNHNS, CDR2 SASEGT. This CDR3 is built from 14 residues. The CDR3 protein is CASSEEGWSTEAFF. The CDR3 region has the DNA TGTGCCAGCAGTGAGGAGGGATGGAGCACTGAAGCTTTCTTT.

This rearrangement joins TRBV3-1 (or the pseudogene TRBV3-2) to TRBJ2-3; D unresolved. CDR1 is LGHDT, CDR2 YNNKEL, per germline (reference sequence). The CDR3 totals 14 residues. Trimming removed 1 base from V and 3 bases from J, with 8 bases in between. CDR3 in amino acids: CASSQGASTDTQYF. The CDR3 bases are TGTGCCAGCAGCCAAGGCGCTTCGACAGATACGCAGTATTTT.

The rearrangement uses TRBV5-1 and TRBJ2-2, with a weak D call TRBD1 (6 bases). The germline CDR1 and CDR2 sequences are SGHRS and YFSETQ. Trimming took 0 bases from V and 0 from J, leaving 9 bases between them. The CDR3 contains 16 residues. CDR3 loop: CASSLAGVANTGELFF. Here the CDR3 DNA reads TGCGCCAGCAGCTTGGCAGGGGTCGCGAACACCGGGGAGCTGTTTTTT.

This rearrangement joins TRBV7-2 to TRBJ2-7; 9 nucleotides agree with TRBD2. V lost 3 bases to trimming and J lost 2 bases; unmatched junction nucleotides: 2. Germline CDR1 reads SGHTA; CDR2 reads FQGNSA. The CDR3 covers 14 residues. Here the CDR3 reads CASSFAGGPYEQYF. CDR3 DNA sequence: TGTGCCAGCAGCTTTGCGGGAGGGCCCTACGAGCAGTACTTC.

The chain joins TRBV5-1 to TRBJ2-3, with 8 bases aligning to TRBD2. Germline trimming cut 5 bases from V and 4 bases from J; bases unmatched to any gene: 9. This CDR3 comprises 15 residues. Germline V CDR1 and CDR2: SGHRS, YFSETQ. CDR3 DNA: TGCGCCAGCAGTCTAACACCCGGGAGGGCAGATACGCAGTATTTT. Its translation is CASSLTPGRADTQYF.

The gene calls are TRBV29-1 and TRBJ2-1; unclear D gene. The V gene's germline CDR1 is SQVTM and CDR2 ANQGSEA. V lost 3 bases, J lost 8 bases, and 11 bases lay in between. CDR3 size: 12 residues. The CDR3 sequence: CSVDPARYEQFF. In DNA form, the CDR3 reads TGCAGCGTTGACCCAGCGCGTTATGAGCAGTTCTTC.